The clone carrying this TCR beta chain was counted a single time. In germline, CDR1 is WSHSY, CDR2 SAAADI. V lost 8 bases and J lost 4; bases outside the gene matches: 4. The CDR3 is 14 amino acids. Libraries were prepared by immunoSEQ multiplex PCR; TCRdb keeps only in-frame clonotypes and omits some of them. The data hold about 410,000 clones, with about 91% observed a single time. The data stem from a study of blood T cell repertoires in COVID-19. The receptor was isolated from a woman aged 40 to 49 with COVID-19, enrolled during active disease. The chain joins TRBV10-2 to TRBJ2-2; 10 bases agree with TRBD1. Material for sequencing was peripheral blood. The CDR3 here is CASSRTGGTGELFF. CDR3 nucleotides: TGCGCCAGCTCGCGGACAGGGGGCACCGGGGAGCTGTTTTTT.